This T cell receptor (beta chain) emerged from a study of OX40 agonist ivuxolimab in advanced cancers. Looked up from germline, CDR1 is SGHKS and CDR2 is YYEKEE (reference sequence). CDR3 length: 16 amino acids. Unmatched junction bases numbered 7, after V lost 4 bases and J lost 0 bases. This clone was seen only a few times. The repertoire was sequenced with immunoSEQ multiplex PCR; TCRdb's copy has only in-frame clones and lacks some. The data show tens of thousands of clones, 80% to 85% seen once. The sequences come from CD4+ or CD8+ T cells sorted from blood, collected in a trial of the OX40 agonist ivuxolimab. The sequence was collected from an adult with an advanced solid tumor such as melanoma, head and neck, liver or kidney cancer. V gene TRBV5-5 combines with J gene TRBJ2-1; TRBD1 matches at 7 bases. CDR3 bases: TGTGCCAGCAGCATGGGACAGATGAGCTCCTACAATGAGCAGTTCTTC. It encodes CASSMGQMSSYNEQFF.